This is a list of T cell receptor beta chains from one sample in a study of regulatory T cells in long-lasting Graves disease. One entry per CDR3 protein, called by TCRdb with MiXCR from the multiplex PCR reads. The sample carries approximately 290,000 distinct CDR3 sequences, around 21% recorded once. The sample was peripheral blood mononuclear cells (PBMCs), taken when the disease was refractory, from a patient treated with antithyroid drugs. The receptor source for this set is a female donor with Graves disease. Each CDR3 is given with its conserved first and last residue. D genes are given only for firm matches. Expanded clones get a size class; other rows say once, few or many, or leave the size out.

CDR3aa | CDR3nt | d_gene | j_gene | abundance | v_gene
CASSQPYNPLSSGNTIYF | TGTGCCAGCAGCCAACCCTACAATCCACTTAGCTCTGGAAACACCATATATTTT | . | TRBJ1-3 | . | TRBV3-1
CAWYRQDEAFF | TGTGCCTGGTATCGCCAAGATGAAGCTTTCTTT | . | TRBJ1-1 | many | TRBV30
CASSVASGGIADTQYF | TGTGCCAGCAGCGTAGCTTCGGGAGGGATCGCAGATACGCAGTATTTT | TRBD2 | TRBJ2-3 | . | TRBV9
CSATPTGVSYEQYF | TGCAGTGCTACCCCGACAGGGGTTTCCTACGAGCAGTACTTC | TRBD1 | TRBJ2-7 | few | TRBV20-1
CASSFPTGGVDNEQFF | TGTGCCAGCAGTTTCCCAACAGGGGGAGTTGATAATGAGCAGTTCTTC | TRBD1 | TRBJ2-1 | . | TRBV28
CASSYTGVTEAFF | TGTGCCAGCAGTTATACAGGGGTCACTGAAGCTTTCTTT | TRBD1 | TRBJ1-1 | few | TRBV7-8
CASSFSTGANEQYF | TGTGCCAGCAGCTTTTCGACAGGGGCCAACGAGCAGTACTTC | TRBD1 | TRBJ2-7 | many | TRBV7-9
CASSGQGPPGEQYF | TGTGCCAGCAGTGGACAGGGCCCCCCGGGCGAGCAGTACTTC | TRBD1 | TRBJ2-7 | many | TRBV12-3/TRBV12-4
CASTADPGWVYYNEQFF | TGTGCCAGCACCGCCGACCCGGGATGGGTCTACTACAATGAGCAGTTCTTC | . | TRBJ2-1 | . | TRBV5-1
CASSDKLASGIYEQYF | TGTGCCAGCAGCGATAAGCTGGCTAGCGGGATCTACGAGCAGTACTTC | TRBD2 | TRBJ2-7 | few | TRBV9
CASSLSRDPIWDEQYF | TGTGCCAGCAGTTTGAGCCGGGACCCCATATGGGACGAGCAGTACTTC | . | TRBJ2-7 | . | TRBV12-3/TRBV12-4
CSGGLAGVRDTQYF | TGCAGCGGGGGACTAGCGGGAGTCCGAGATACGCAGTATTTT | TRBD2 | TRBJ2-3 | . | TRBV29-1
CSASQTYEQYF | TGCAGTGCTAGCCAGACCTACGAGCAGTACTTC | . | TRBJ2-7 | . | TRBV20-1
CASSLGQVNYGYTF | TGTGCCAGCAGTTTGGGTCAGGTCAACTATGGCTACACCTTC | . | TRBJ1-2 | many | TRBV12-3/TRBV12-4
CASSLEVHTEAFF | TGTGCCAGCAGCTTAGAGGTTCACACTGAAGCTTTCTTT | . | TRBJ1-1 | . | TRBV11-2
CASQESFDSPLHF | TGCGCCAGCCAAGAGAGTTTTGATTCACCCCTCCACTTT | . | TRBJ1-6 | many | TRBV5-1
CASGFTEAFF | TGTGCCAGCGGGTTCACTGAAGCTTTCTTT | . | TRBJ1-1 | . | TRBV6-1
CSVEDSTSAYEQYF | TGCAGCGTTGAAGATAGTACATCTGCCTACGAGCAGTACTTC | . | TRBJ2-7 | . | TRBV29-1
CASSSRLAGVEETQYF | TGTGCCAGCAGTTCCAGACTAGCGGGAGTAGAGGAGACCCAGTACTTC | TRBD2 | TRBJ2-5 | few | TRBV27
CASSLAESYGYTF | TGTGCCAGCAGTTTAGCTGAGAGCTATGGCTACACCTTC | . | TRBJ1-2 | many | TRBV12-3/TRBV12-4
CASSYSWGSEAFF | TGTGCCAGCAGTTACTCGTGGGGGTCTGAAGCTTTCTTT | . | TRBJ1-1 | once | TRBV6-6
CASSRWAPPVEEQYF | TGTGCCAGCAGCCGATGGGCTCCGCCGGTTGAAGAGCAGTACTTC | . | TRBJ2-7 | many | TRBV11-2
CASSLGSLSGRNYEQYF | TGTGCCAGCAGCCTAGGGTCCCTCAGCGGGAGAAACTACGAGCAGTACTTC | TRBD2 | TRBJ2-7 | . | TRBV28
CASSPGTGPRGYEQYF | TGTGCCAGCAGCCCGGGGACAGGACCCCGGGGCTACGAGCAGTACTTC | TRBD1 | TRBJ2-7 | few | TRBV2
CSATDRENTGELFF | TGCAGTGCAACCGACAGGGAGAACACCGGGGAGCTGTTTTTT | TRBD1 | TRBJ2-2 | . | TRBV20-1
CASSLSGSRGQETQYF | TGTGCCAGCAGCTTAAGCGGGAGTCGGGGGCAAGAGACCCAGTACTTC | TRBD2 | TRBJ2-5 | many | TRBV7-2
CASSQEAVSYEQYF | TGCGCCAGCAGCCAAGAGGCTGTCTCCTACGAGCAGTACTTC | . | TRBJ2-7 | . | TRBV4-1
CASSESMGTGREKLFF | TGTGCCAGCAGTGAATCGATGGGGACAGGAAGAGAAAAACTGTTTTTT | TRBD1 | TRBJ1-4 | . | TRBV6-1
CAVSGFHEQYF | TGTGCCGTATCGGGGTTCCACGAGCAGTACTTC | . | TRBJ2-7 | many | TRBV6-1
CASSTGTSSRETQYF | TGTGCCAGCAGTACCGGGACTAGCTCTCGTGAGACCCAGTACTTC | TRBD2 | TRBJ2-5 | many | TRBV5-6
CAISGGQANIQYF | TGTGCCATCAGTGGGGGACAGGCTAACATTCAGTACTTC | TRBD1 | TRBJ2-4 | many | TRBV10-3
CASSEPGHLNTEAFF | TGTGCCAGCAGTGAACCGGGACACCTGAACACTGAAGCTTTCTTT | . | TRBJ1-1 | many | TRBV12-3/TRBV12-4
CASTEDGSYEQYF | TGTGCCAGCACCGAGGACGGGTCCTACGAGCAGTACTTC | . | TRBJ2-7 | . | TRBV6-1
CSVGGGIREKLFF | TGCAGCGTTGGCGGGGGGATTCGTGAAAAACTGTTTTTT | . | TRBJ1-4 | . | TRBV29-1
CSARGSPNQPQHF | TGCAGTGCTAGGGGCTCGCCCAATCAGCCCCAGCATTTT | . | TRBJ1-5 | few | TRBV20-1
CASSLGGAGTQYF | TGTGCCAGCAGTTTAGGCGGGGCAGGGACCCAGTACTTC | . | TRBJ2-5 | many | TRBV12-3/TRBV12-4
CSVEPLRETQYF | TGCAGCGTTGAACCTCTAAGAGAGACCCAGTACTTC | . | TRBJ2-5 | many | TRBV29-1
CASSGRTGPSSYEQYF | TGTGCCAGTAGTGGGAGGACAGGACCGAGCTCCTACGAGCAGTACTTC | . | TRBJ2-7 | . | TRBV19
CASSTTWTVGNIQYF | TGTGCCAGCAGTACGACCTGGACAGTTGGAAACATTCAGTACTTC | . | TRBJ2-4 | many | TRBV6-1
CASSDATLGGETQYF | TGTGCCAGCAGTGACGCCACGCTGGGAGGGGAGACCCAGTACTTC | TRBD2 | TRBJ2-5 | many | TRBV6-1
CATSTMSGELFF | TGTGCCACCTCTACTATGTCCGGGGAGCTGTTTTTT | . | TRBJ2-2 | . | TRBV7-8
CASSYRNQPQHF | TGTGCCAGCAGTTACCGCAATCAGCCCCAGCATTTT | . | TRBJ1-5 | many | TRBV6-5
CASSGPYQETQYF | TGTGCCAGCAGTGGGCCGTACCAAGAGACCCAGTACTTC | . | TRBJ2-5 | . | TRBV9
CASSSQVRQGTDGELFF | TGTGCCAGCAGCTCCCAAGTAAGACAGGGGACCGACGGGGAGCTGTTTTTT | TRBD1 | TRBJ2-2 | . | TRBV9
CASSRSPSEQYF | TGTGCCAGCAGCCGCTCCCCTTCCGAGCAGTACTTC | . | TRBJ2-7 | . | TRBV7-6
CAISRILAGAYNEQFF | TGTGCCATCAGTCGAATCCTAGCGGGAGCCTACAATGAGCAGTTCTTC | TRBD2 | TRBJ2-1 | . | TRBV10-3
CSVASGLGEAFF | TGCAGCGTTGCCTCAGGGCTGGGTGAAGCTTTCTTT | . | TRBJ1-1 | many | TRBV29-1
CASGGNSYEQYF | TGTGCCAGCGGCGGTAATTCCTACGAGCAGTACTTC | . | TRBJ2-7 | . | TRBV7-2
CASSLLGGQTYEQYF | TGTGCCAGCAGTTTATTGGGGGGGCAGACCTACGAGCAGTACTTC | . | TRBJ2-7 | many | TRBV27
CASRAGVEQYF | TGTGCCAGTAGAGCGGGAGTGGAGCAGTATTTT | TRBD2 | TRBJ2-3 | . | TRBV19
CASSLDRRLSYEQYF | TGTGCCAGCAGCCTAGACAGGCGCCTCTCCTACGAGCAGTACTTC | . | TRBJ2-7 | few | TRBV11-2
CASSIGQSNYGYTF | TGTGCCAGTAGTATTGGCCAGTCCAACTATGGCTACACCTTC | . | TRBJ1-2 | . | TRBV19
CASSPVAGRTDTQYF | TGTGCCAGCAGTCCAGTTGCGGGTCGCACAGATACGCAGTATTTT | . | TRBJ2-3 | . | TRBV28
CASSAQETQYF | TGTGCCAGCAGCGCCCAAGAGACCCAGTACTTC | . | TRBJ2-5 | many | TRBV11-2
CAWSDRGNQPQHF | TGTGCCTGGAGTGACAGGGGTAATCAGCCCCAGCATTTT | TRBD1 | TRBJ1-5 | once | TRBV30